One sample yielded the 20 T cell receptor beta chains listed below, sequenced in a study of cytomegalovirus exposure and HLA in healthy donors. The primer mix had 60 Vbeta and 13 Jbeta primers. Data came from immunoSEQ multiplex PCR; TCRdb stores just in-frame clones and leaves some out. Among 20,000 to 30,000 clones listed, approximately 75% were seen once. The sequenced sample was PBMCs. These TCRs come from a male donor in good health and CMV-seronegative.

The chain recombines TRBV10-3 with TRBJ2-3; TRBD2 might be the D (6 bases). The CDR3 totals 14 residues. V was shortened by 1 base and J by 3 bases, with 8 bases between the two germline ends. Germline V gives CDR1 ENHRY, CDR2 SYGVKD. CDR3: CAISEYGGTDTQYF. The CDR3 nucleotides read TGTGCCATCAGTGAGTACGGGGGTACAGATACGCAGTATTTT.

The V call is TRBV28, the J call TRBJ1-1; D is perhaps TRBD1 (5 bases). Trimming took 5 bases from V and 3 from J, leaving 16 bases between them. The germline V gene has CDR1 MDHEN and CDR2 SYDVKM. The CDR3 totals 15 residues. CDR3 coding DNA: TGTGCCAGCAGTCCCCCGGGACTCCTGGACACTGAAGCTTTCTTT. This translates into CASSPPGLLDTEAFF.

The chain links TRBV30 to TRBJ2-3; TRBD2 agrees at 14 bases. The J segment lost 7 bases and the V segment lost 4 bases, leaving 7 bases of the junction unmatched. The CDR3 loop spans 15 amino acids. Germline CDR1 and CDR2: GTSNPN and SVGIG (reference sequence). CDR3: CAWMTSGGASHTQYF. For the CDR3, the DNA is TGTGCCTGGATGACTAGCGGGGGGGCCTCGCATACGCAGTATTTT.

The gene calls are TRBV2 and TRBJ2-1; 12 bases match TRBD2. CDR3 length: 16 residues. V lost 6 bases and J lost 4; bases outside the gene matches: 7. The germline V gene has CDR1 SNHLY and CDR2 FYNNEI. CDR3 protein: CASRGTGTSGYNEQFF. DNA for the CDR3: TGTGCCAGCAGGGGAACCGGGACTAGCGGGTACAATGAGCAGTTCTTC.

The rearrangement uses TRBV28 and TRBJ1-2; a weak D match, TRBD1 (6 bases). Between the trimmed V and J ends, which lost 5 bases and 7 bases, there was a span of 14 bases. The CDR3 spans 13 residues. CDR1 and CDR2 from the germline V gene are MDHEN and SYDVKM. CDR3 protein: CASSGPTGPGYTF. CDR3 DNA sequence: TGTGCCAGCAGTGGTCCGACAGGACCTGGCTACACCTTC.

This clone was seen more than once but under ten times. J is TRBJ1-4 and V is TRBV6-5, with TRBD1 matching over 9 bases. This CDR3 contains 14 residues. Germline V gene lookup returns CDR1 MNHEY and CDR2 SVGAGI. The CDR3 region has the DNA TGTGCTACAGCCGGGGGACAGGGTTACGAAAAACTGTTTTTT. This encodes CATAGGQGYEKLFF.

The CDR3: CASIKLSGNNEQFF. The CDR3 nucleotides are TGTGCCAGCATAAAGCTCTCGGGGAACAATGAGCAGTTCTTC. V gene TRBV27 combines with J gene TRBJ2-1; a possible D gene is TRBD2 (5 bases). The V end lost 7 bases, the J end lost 5 bases, and 15 bases lay between the germline ends. Germline V lookup: CDR1 MNHEY, CDR2 SMNVEV (reference sequence). The CDR3 spans 14 residues.

Comment on this clone: One end of the junction fails to match germline, which may point to a read error. The rearrangement uses TRBV7-9 and TRBJ1-1; maybe TRBD1 (6 bases). Germline V gene lookup returns CDR1 SEHNR and CDR2 FQNEAQ (reference sequence). The CDR3 covers 15 residues. The chain's CDR3 is CSSSFGGRTFTEAFF. The DNA of the CDR3 is TGTTCCAGCAGCTTCGGGGGGCGGACCTTCACTGAAGCTTTCTTT.

Concerning this clone itself: The junction shows a germline mismatch at one end, possibly a read error. The rearrangement links TRBV5-1 to TRBJ2-1, with D possibly matching TRBD1 (5 bases). Germline CDR1 SGHRS, CDR2 YFSETQ. The CDR3 is made up of 13 amino acids. CDR3 bases: TGCGCCAGCAGCTTGATACAGGAAGGTGAGCAGCTCTTC. It is translated as CASSLIQEGEQLF.

As DNA, the CDR3 is TGTGCCAGCAGCTTCCAACAGGGTTCGCGGATTAACACTGAAGCTTTCTTT. It codes for CASSFQQGSRINTEAFF. The genes are TRBV5-8 and TRBJ1-1, with D possibly TRBD1 on 6 matching bases. Trimming shortened V by 2 bases and J by 2 bases, and 19 bases separated the two germline ends. Germline V lookup: CDR1 SGHTS, CDR2 YDEGEE. This CDR3 is 17 amino acids long.

The chain recombines TRBV5-8 with TRBJ2-7, with 10 nucleotides matching TRBD2. Trimming cost V 9 bases and J 0 bases; bases outside gene matches: 6. Germline V gene data show CDR1 as SGHTS and CDR2 as YDEGEE. The CDR3 extends over 14 amino acids. This chain's CDR3 is CATELAGYSYEQYF. CDR3 DNA: TGTGCCACCGAACTAGCGGGATACTCCTACGAGCAGTACTTC.

This clone was counted a single time. The CDR3 DNA reads TGTGCCAGCAGCTTAGCCGGGGGGTCCTACAATGAGCAGTTCTTC. Translated: CASSLAGGSYNEQFF. The chain uses TRBV11-2 and TRBJ2-1; TRBD2 matches 7 bases. Germline CDR1 and CDR2: SGHAT and FQNNGV. The V and J ends lost 1 base and 1 base, in that order; junction bases with no gene match: 1. The CDR3 runs 15 residues.

A single count supports this clone. The chain links TRBV4-2 to TRBJ2-3; TRBD1 is a possible D gene (7 bases). The germline V and J ends were trimmed by 0 bases and 2 bases, with 15 bases remaining between them. The CDR3 is 17 amino acids. CDR1 and CDR2 (germline): LGHNA, YNFKEQ. The CDR3 sequence is CASSQDLAGQNTDTQYF. DNA for the CDR3: TGTGCCAGCAGCCAAGATTTGGCGGGACAGAACACAGATACGCAGTATTTT.

The chain is built from TRBV19 and TRBJ1-2; 8 bases fit TRBD1. This CDR3 spans 12 amino acids. Trimming removed 7 bases from V and 5 bases from J; junction bases left unmatched: 3. CDR1 and CDR2 from the germline V gene are LNHDA and SQIVND (reference sequence). The CDR3 sequence is CASKGQGYGYTF. As DNA, the CDR3 is TGTGCCAGTAAAGGACAGGGTTATGGCTACACCTTC.

J is TRBJ2-1 and V is TRBV7-6, with 11 bases fitting TRBD1. CDR3 length: 16 residues. J was trimmed by 0 bases and V by 4 bases; bases with no gene match: 2. Germline CDR1 is SGHVS and CDR2 is FNYEAQ. CDR3: CASSSGQGGSYNEQFF. The CDR3 DNA sequence: TGTGCCAGCAGCTCGGGACAGGGGGGCTCCTACAATGAGCAGTTCTTC. Using reference TRBV7-6 and TRBJ2-1 for the parts outside the CDR3, the full variable domain is GAGVSQSPRYKVTKRGQDVALRCDPISGHVSLYWYRQALGQGPEFLTYFNYEAQQDKSGLPNDRFSAERPEGSISTLTIQRTEQRDSAMYRCASSSGQGGSYNEQFFGPGTRLTVL.

Details on this clone: An end of the junction does not agree with germline; a read error may underlie this. DNA for the CDR3: TGTGCTAGCAGTTCCACGTTCGGAGGGACAGATACGCAGTATTTT. Its translation is CASSSTFGGTDTQYF. The chain uses TRBV7-7 and TRBJ2-3; tentatively, D is TRBD2 (6 bases). The germline gives CDR1 SSHAT, CDR2 FNYEAQ (reference sequence). The CDR3 totals 15 residues.

J is TRBJ2-5 and V is TRBV7-2; TRBD2 matches 10 bases. Trimming at V came to 4 bases and at J to 0 bases, leaving 8 bases not matched to a gene. Per the germline V gene, CDR1 is SGHTA and CDR2 is FQGNSA. CDR3 length equals 17 residues. CDR3 nucleotide sequence: TGTGCCAGCAGCTCGAACCAAGCGGGGGGGAACCAAGAGACCCAGTACTTC. Translating gives CASSSNQAGGNQETQYF.

The chain employs TRBV9 and TRBJ1-5, with no clear D. Trimming pared 6 bases from V and 2 bases from J, leaving 6 bases between. This CDR3 comprises 12 residues. Per germline, CDR1 SGDLS and CDR2 YYNGEE. CDR3 amino acids: CASTTGNQPQHF. The CDR3 DNA is TGTGCCAGCACCACAGGCAATCAGCCCCAGCATTTT.

This clone was seen more than once but under ten times. This chain connects TRBV18 to TRBJ1-4; D may be TRBD1 (5 bases). Germline CDR1 and CDR2: KGHSH and LQKENI. This CDR3 spans 16 amino acids. V shed 2 bases and J shed 4 bases, with 14 bases lying between them. This CDR3 reads CASSPSSGLSNEKLFF. In nucleotides, the CDR3 is TGTGCCAGCTCACCAAGCTCGGGACTGAGTAATGAAAAACTGTTTTTT.

In its sample, this clone ranks as medium-sized (0.01 to 0.1%). The chain combines TRBV12-5 with TRBJ2-1; 10 positions agree with TRBD2. V dropped 7 bases and J dropped 5; count of bases not matched to a gene: 8. This CDR3 spans 15 amino acids. Germline V lookup: CDR1 LGHNT, CDR2 FRNRAP. The CDR3 nucleotides are TGTGCTAGTGACCTCGGACTAGCGGAAGACAATGAGCAGTTCTTC. It encodes CASDLGLAEDNEQFF.